This T cell receptor beta chain was identified in a study of shared clonotypes between healthy human individuals. The CDR3 extends over 16 amino acids. The V gene lost 2 bases and the J gene lost 3 bases, with 17 bases spanning the gap. Germline CDR1 is SGHTA and CDR2 is FQGNSA. The protocol was immunoSEQ multiplex PCR, while the TCRdb copy is restricted to in-frame clones and leaves out a portion. Of 2 million to 3 million clones in the sample, 93% were seen once. The donors were adults (healthy and HIV-negative) with no recent acute infections or vaccinations. This clonotype originated in a man between 18 and 35 years old in good health. Some clones in this sample may be carry-over from other donors' samples. The V and J genes are TRBV7-2 and TRBJ2-7; D may be TRBD1 or TRBD2 (5 bases each). The source material was naive CD4+ T cells from PBMCs. Subset: CD45RA+ positively selected. The CDR3: CASSLSRGAANYEQYF. In DNA form, the CDR3 reads TGTGCCAGCAGCTTAAGTAGAGGGGCCGCGAACTACGAGCAGTACTTC.